The entry below gives a single TCR beta chain sequence along with its context. Seattle patients were enrolled while actively infected and followed longitudinally. The record originates from a study of blood T cell repertoires in COVID-19. Original data processing: Nucleated cell number was recorded as an estimate derived from reference gene primer amplification. Sequencing used immunoSEQ multiplex PCR; TCRdb keeps in-frame clones, though not all of them. The DNA was the basis for D and trimming; V, J and clone size are from that table. The repertoire holds about 270,000 clones, about 88% seen once, with under 15% in the top ten. Specimen: peripheral blood. This TCR was sampled from a woman in her 70s with COVID-19, enrolled during active disease.

The CDR3 sequence is CASSLNGGPYNEQFF. CDR3 in DNA: TGTGCCAGCAGCTTAAACGGGGGTCCCTACAATGAGCAGTTCTTC. The J gene is TRBJ2-1, the V gene TRBV7-3, with a possible D match to TRBD2 (6 bases). The CDR3 totals 15 residues. V was clipped by 1 base and J by 2 bases, with 9 bases between them. Looked up from germline, CDR1 is SGHTA and CDR2 is FQGTGA.